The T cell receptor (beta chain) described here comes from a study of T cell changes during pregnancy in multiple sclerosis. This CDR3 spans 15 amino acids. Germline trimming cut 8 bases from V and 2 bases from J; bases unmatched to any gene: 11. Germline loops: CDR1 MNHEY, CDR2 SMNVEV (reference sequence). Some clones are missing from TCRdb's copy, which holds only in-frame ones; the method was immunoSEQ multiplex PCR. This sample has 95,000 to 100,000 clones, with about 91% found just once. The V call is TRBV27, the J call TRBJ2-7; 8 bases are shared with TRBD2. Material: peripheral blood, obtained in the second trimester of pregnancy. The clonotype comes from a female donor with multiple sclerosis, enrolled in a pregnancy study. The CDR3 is CASLPVTSGPYEQYF. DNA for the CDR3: TGTGCCAGCCTCCCGGTCACTAGCGGTCCCTACGAGCAGTACTTC.